The TCR beta chain under discussion was sequenced for a study of naive and memory T cell subsets. Study-level results: A few larger clonotypes appeared in naive repertoires, especially CD8, possibly memory cells re-expressing CD45RA. Each distinct alpha or beta sequence counts as one clonotype.

An equimolar mix of two oligonucleotides served as the beta constant-region primer for TRBC1 and TRBC2. Nested alpha and beta constant-region primers with the SP2 primer drove four PCR rounds on ligated cDNA. TCRdb used MiXCR to reprocess the UMI-ligation and nested PCR reads, holding one entry per CDR3 protein. The table lists under 150,000 distinct CDR3 sequences, about a fifth of them singletons. A note on this clonotype: The antigen remains undetermined.

Trimming removed 6 bases at V and 1 base at J, with 14 bases between. This CDR3 has 15 residues. The clonotype originates from a human donor in good health. The sequenced sample consisted of naive CD8+ T cells from blood. The V call is TRBV12-3 or TRBV12-4, the J call TRBJ2-3, with D perhaps matching TRBD1 (5 bases). CDR3 loop: CASSPRDYGTDTQYF. The CDR3 DNA follows: TGTGCCAGCAGCCCCAGGGATTATGGCACAGATACGCAGTATTTT.